The 27 T cell receptor beta chains presented below share a single source sample, sequenced in a study of blood T cell repertoires in COVID-19. Here immunoSEQ multiplex PCR was the method, and the copy in TCRdb shows in-frame clones only, minus some. The repertoire holds fewer than 200,000 clones, with roughly four fifths as singletons. Sequencing input: PBMCs or T cells enriched from blood (not recorded which). The receptor set was obtained from a man aged 50 to 60 who had recovered from COVID-19.

The gene calls are TRBV18 and TRBJ2-7; D possibly corresponds to TRBD2 (7 bases). CDR1 and CDR2 (germline): KGHSH, LQKENI. The CDR3 totals 16 residues. Trimming took off 6 bases at V and 3 bases at J, with 21 bases between the two ends. CDR3 nucleotide sequence: TGTGCCAGCTCTACCACCGGGACTACCAGGGGCTACGAGCAGTACTTC. Encoded protein: CASSTTGTTRGYEQYF.

This chain uses TRBV19 with TRBJ1-3, with 9 bases lining up with TRBD1. Per the germline V gene, CDR1 is LNHDA and CDR2 is SQIVND (reference sequence). Losses at the gene ends were 6 bases for V and 5 bases for J; bases not matched to a gene: 8. CDR3 length: 15 residues. The CDR3 coding sequence is TGTGCCAGTAGCTACCCGGGACAGGGTAGAAACACCATATATTTT. This sequence encodes CASSYPGQGRNTIYF.

This clone has a single count. The V call is TRBV21-1, the J call TRBJ1-6; the table's TRBD1 call for D was not verified on the DNA. TRBV21-1 is a listed pseudogene. There are 18 residues in the CDR3. The CDR3 region is CASLRGSPHRVHNSPLHF. The CDR3, as DNA: TGTGCCAGCCTCAGGGGGTCACCTCACAGGGTTCACAATTCACCCCTCCACTTT.

The rearrangement joins TRBV4-2 to TRBJ1-6; D remains ambiguous. This CDR3 is built from 16 residues. V shed 2 bases and J shed 7 bases, with 15 bases lying between them. The V gene's germline CDR1 is LGHNA and CDR2 YNFKEQ. CDR3 protein: CASSQWAGQKNSPLHF. The CDR3 coding sequence is TGTGCCAGCAGCCAATGGGCGGGTCAGAAAAATTCACCCCTCCACTTT.

A single count supports this clone. The chain combines TRBV7-9 with TRBJ2-5; D might be TRBD1 (7 bases). Deletions cut 4 bases from V and 2 bases from J, with 11 bases between. The CDR3 runs to 14 residues. Per germline, CDR1 SEHNR and CDR2 FQNEAQ (reference sequence). CDR3: CASSSRDSQETQYF. The CDR3 coding sequence is TGTGCCAGCAGCTCGCGGGACAGTCAAGAGACCCAGTACTTC.

The chain is built from TRBV11-2 and TRBJ1-3; D is unclear. Germline V CDR1 and CDR2: SGHAT, FQNNGV. The V end lost 0 bases, the J end lost 3 bases, and 12 bases lay between the germline ends. The CDR3 is 16 residues long. In DNA, the CDR3 is TGTGCCAGCAGCTTAGATAGGCCAGGCCTTGGAAACACCATATATTTT. Its translation: CASSLDRPGLGNTIYF.

The V call is TRBV5-1, the J call TRBJ1-6; D is possibly TRBD1 (5 bases). With 2 bases removed from V and 6 bases from J, the gap between germline ends came to 12 bases. This CDR3 has 15 residues. Germline V gives CDR1 SGHRS, CDR2 YFSETQ. The CDR3 sequence is CASSLSGYSNSPLHF. CDR3 coding DNA: TGCGCCAGCAGCTTATCAGGGTATAGTAATTCACCCCTCCACTTT.

The chain is built from TRBV2 and TRBJ1-1; D might be TRBD1 (6 bases). Germline assignment: CDR1 SNHLY and CDR2 FYNNEI. CDR3 length: 14 residues. Trimming removed 6 bases from V and 0 bases from J, with 11 bases in between. The CDR3 DNA sequence: TGTGCCAGCAGGGCGACAGGTATGAACACTGAAGCTTTCTTT. Encoded protein: CASRATGMNTEAFF.

The chain combines TRBV5-6 with TRBJ1-1; a possible D gene is TRBD1 (6 bases). Germline lookup yields CDR1 SGHDT and CDR2 YYEEEE. CDR3 length: 15 amino acids. V dropped 3 bases and J dropped 1 base, with 13 bases sitting between them. CDR3 nucleotides: TGTGCCAGCAGCTCACAGGGTACTCGGAACACTGAAGCTTTCTTT. It codes for CASSSQGTRNTEAFF. Filled out from reference TRBV5-6 and TRBJ1-1, the complete variable domain reads DAGVTQSPTHLIKTRGQQVTLRCSPKSGHDTVSWYQQALGQGPQFIFQYYEEEERQRGNFPDRFSGHQFPNYSSELNVNALLLGDSALYLCASSSQGTRNTEAFFGQGTRLTVV.

This chain links TRBV18 with TRBJ1-3, with TRBD1 matching over 7 bases. Germline lookup yields CDR1 KGHSH and CDR2 LQKENI. CDR3 length: 15 residues. J gave up 0 bases and V 2 bases, and 1 base lay outside the gene matches. The CDR3: CASSPGTDSGNTIYF. The CDR3 DNA follows: TGTGCCAGCTCACCAGGGACAGACTCTGGAAACACCATATATTTT.

The V gene is TRBV30, the J gene TRBJ1-2, with 8 positions matching TRBD1. Germline V gene sequence: CDR1 GTSNPN, CDR2 SVGIG (reference sequence). CDR3 length equals 12 residues. The ends lost 6 bases at V and 6 bases at J; junction bases unmatched: 6. This CDR3 is CACPGQGDGYTF. Written as DNA, the CDR3 is TGTGCCTGCCCAGGACAGGGAGATGGCTACACCTTC.

This clone occurred once. V usage is TRBV7-2 and J usage is TRBJ1-3; D gene unclear. Per the germline V gene, CDR1 is SGHTA and CDR2 is FQGNSA. V was trimmed by 0 bases and J by 7 bases, leaving 7 bases between them. The length of the CDR3 is 13 residues. CDR3 DNA sequence: TGTGCCAGCAGCTTAGCGACGGGGAACACCATATATTTT. This translates into CASSLATGNTIYF.

This sequence joins TRBV7-3 and TRBJ2-1, with 10 bases identical to TRBD2. Trimming took 4 bases from V and 2 from J; bases not matched to a gene: 8. Per germline, CDR1 SGHTA and CDR2 FQGTGA. This CDR3 is built from 17 residues. The DNA for the CDR3 is TGTGCCAGCAGCTCTAGGTCTAGCGGGGGACCCTACAATGAGCAGTTCTTC. As protein: CASSSRSSGGPYNEQFF.

The chain employs TRBV6-5 and TRBJ2-1; D unresolved. Germline V gives CDR1 MNHEY, CDR2 SVGAGI. The CDR3 is 12 amino acids. V gave up 5 bases and J gave up 4 bases, with 6 bases separating them. CDR3 sequence reads: CASSPGYNEQFF. DNA of the CDR3: TGTGCCAGCAGTCCAGGTTACAATGAGCAGTTCTTC.

V usage is TRBV27 and J usage is TRBJ1-6, with a weak D call TRBD1 (5 bases). This CDR3 is built from 15 residues. Trimming pared 7 bases from V and 0 bases from J, leaving 10 bases between. Germline CDR1 reads MNHEY; CDR2 reads SMNVEV (reference sequence). CDR3 amino acids: CASKEGNSYNSPLHF. The CDR3 coding sequence is TGTGCCAGCAAGGAGGGGAACTCCTATAATTCACCCCTCCACTTT.

This clone came up a few times. The rearrangement joins TRBV11-2 to TRBJ2-1; D remains unclear. With 5 bases removed from V and 0 bases from J, the gap between germline ends came to 11 bases. This CDR3 contains 15 residues. Germline values: CDR1 SGHAT, CDR2 FQNNGV. The CDR3 here is CASSPRVSSYNEQFF. The DNA for the CDR3 is TGTGCCAGCAGCCCAAGAGTAAGCTCCTACAATGAGCAGTTCTTC.

In its sample, this clone was seen once. V gene TRBV6-5 combines with J gene TRBJ1-2; 7 nucleotides match TRBD1. Germline-derived CDR1 and CDR2 are MNHEY and SVGAGI. This CDR3 has 12 residues. V was pared by 8 bases and J by 4 bases, with 4 bases of the junction left unmatched. In DNA, the CDR3 is TGTGCCAGCGGACAGGAAACCTATGGCTACACCTTC. Protein sequence: CASGQETYGYTF.

CDR3 sequence: CASSLRATENTEAFF. The CDR3 DNA reads TGTGCCAGCAGCTTGAGGGCGACAGAGAACACTGAAGCTTTCTTT. This chain uses TRBV5-5 with TRBJ1-1; D is perhaps TRBD1 (5 bases). From germline, CDR1 is SGHKS and CDR2 YYEKEE (reference sequence). The ends were cut back, 1 base at V and 1 base at J, with 11 bases in the middle. The CDR3 length is 15 residues.

The genes are TRBV4-3 and TRBJ1-2, with 11 positions matching TRBD1. CDR1 and CDR2 from the germline V gene are LGHNA and YSLEER. V lost 6 bases to trimming and J lost 5 bases; unmatched junction nucleotides: 5. This CDR3 comprises 14 residues. The CDR3 DNA reads as TGCGCCAGCAGTCCCGGGACAGGGGGGTATGGCTACACCTTC. Its translation: CASSPGTGGYGYTF.

The chain uses TRBV7-9 and TRBJ2-3; D ambiguous. From germline, CDR1 is SEHNR and CDR2 FQNEAQ (reference sequence). V was shortened by 0 bases and J by 5 bases, with 6 bases between the two germline ends. The CDR3 length is 13 residues. The CDR3 spells CASSLAARDTQYF. For the CDR3, the DNA is TGTGCCAGCAGCTTAGCGGCTCGAGATACGCAGTATTTT.

DNA of the CDR3: TGTGCCAGGAGATTTGAACAGGGGCTCAATCAGCCCCAGCATTTT. Protein sequence: CARRFEQGLNQPQHF. The gene calls are TRBV25-1 and TRBJ1-5; 7 nucleotides match TRBD1. The CDR3 consists of 15 residues. Trimming removed 9 bases from V and 3 bases from J; junction bases left unmatched: 11. The germline gives CDR1 MGHDK, CDR2 SYGVNS. The full variable domain, rest sourced from reference TRBV25-1 and TRBJ1-5, is EADIYQTPRYLVIGTGKKITLECSQTMGHDKMYWYQQDPGMELHLIHYSYGVNSTEKGDLSSESTVSRIRTEHFPLTLESARPSHTSQYLCARRFEQGLNQPQHFGDGTRLSIL.

CDR3 protein: CASSGGQGYTF. In DNA form, the CDR3 reads TGTGCCAGCTCAGGGGGACAAGGCTACACCTTC. This chain uses TRBV9 with TRBJ1-2; 7 bases line up with TRBD1. Unmatched junction bases numbered 5, after V lost 7 bases and J lost 8 bases. The CDR3 runs to 11 residues. CDR1 is SGDLS and CDR2 is YYNGEE in the germline V gene.

This rearrangement joins TRBV7-2 to TRBJ1-3; a weak D match, TRBD1 (6 bases). The CDR3 is 15 residues long. Trimming took 1 base from V and 0 from J, leaving 7 bases between them. From germline, CDR1 is SGHTA and CDR2 FQGNSA. CDR3 amino acids: CASSLGQVSGNTIYF. CDR3 nucleotide sequence: TGTGCCAGCAGCTTAGGACAGGTCTCTGGAAACACCATATATTTT.

The chain couples TRBV9 to TRBJ2-2, with a possible D match to TRBD2 (6 bases). This CDR3 spans 14 amino acids. Trimming pared 1 base from V and 6 bases from J, leaving 10 bases between. The V gene's germline CDR1 is SGDLS and CDR2 YYNGEE. CDR3 bases: TGTGCCAGCAGCGTAAAAGGGGAGGCCGGGGAGCTGTTTTTT. It translates to CASSVKGEAGELFF. Variable domain in full (rest from reference TRBV9 and TRBJ2-2): DSGVTQTPKHLITATGQRVTLRCSPRSGDLSVYWYQQSLDQGLQFLIQYYNGEERAKGNILERFSAQQFPDLHSELNLSSLELGDSALYFCASSVKGEAGELFFGEGSRLTVL.

This chain connects TRBV30 to TRBJ2-7; D gene unclear. The CDR3 runs to 11 residues. Germline CDR1 is GTSNPN and CDR2 is SVGIG (reference sequence). With 4 bases removed from V and 0 bases from J, the gap between germline ends came to 4 bases. CDR3 in DNA: TGTGCCTGGACCTCCTCCTACGAGCAGTACTTC. Translated, it gives CAWTSSYEQYF.

This clone was seen more than once but under ten times. The genes are TRBV19 and TRBJ1-5; D is perhaps TRBD1 (6 bases). Trimming left V 5 bases short and J 0 bases short, with 14 bases between. The CDR3 contains 16 residues. The V gene's germline CDR1 is LNHDA and CDR2 SQIVND (reference sequence). DNA for the CDR3: TGTGCCAGTAGTCTGTCAGGGGCAGATAGCAATCAGCCCCAGCATTTT. Translated: CASSLSGADSNQPQHF.

The CDR3, as DNA: TGTGCCATCAGTGATGATGTGGGCCGCTCTGGAAACACCATATATTTT. Amino acid sequence: CAISDDVGRSGNTIYF. The J gene is TRBJ1-3, the V gene TRBV10-3; D is uncertain. Germline CDR1 and CDR2: ENHRY and SYGVKD. The CDR3 length is 16 residues. Trimming stripped 3 bases from V and 0 bases from J, with 12 bases between.